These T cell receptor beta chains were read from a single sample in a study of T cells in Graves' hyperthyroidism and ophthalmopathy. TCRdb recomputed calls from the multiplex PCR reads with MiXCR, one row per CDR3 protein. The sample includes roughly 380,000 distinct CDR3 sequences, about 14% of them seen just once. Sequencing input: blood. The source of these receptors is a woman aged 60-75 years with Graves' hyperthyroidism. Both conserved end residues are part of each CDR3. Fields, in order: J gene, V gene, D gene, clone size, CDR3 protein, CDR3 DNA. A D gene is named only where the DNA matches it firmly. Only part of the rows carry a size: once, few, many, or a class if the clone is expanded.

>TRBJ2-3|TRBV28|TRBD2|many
CASSSPGGSGTDTQYF
TGTGCCAGCAGTTCCCCCGGCGGGAGTGGCACAGATACGCAGTATTTT
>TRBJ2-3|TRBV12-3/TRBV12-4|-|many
CASSLGDWEGTDTQYF
TGTGCCAGCAGTTTAGGGGACTGGGAGGGCACAGATACGCAGTATTTT
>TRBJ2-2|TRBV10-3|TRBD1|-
CAISGTGKTGELFF
TGTGCCATCAGCGGGACAGGGAAAACCGGGGAGCTGTTTTTT
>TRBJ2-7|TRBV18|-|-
CASSPSGDLREQYF
TGTGCCAGCTCACCGTCAGGGGATTTGCGGGAGCAGTACTTC
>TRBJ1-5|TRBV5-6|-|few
CASSSWGGRQPQHF
TGTGCCAGCAGCTCATGGGGGGGGAGGCAGCCCCAGCATTTT
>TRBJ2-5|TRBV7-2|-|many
CASSPAGIIGETQYF
TGTGCCAGCAGCCCTGCCGGGATCATAGGAGAGACCCAGTACTTC
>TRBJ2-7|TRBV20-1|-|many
CSASSTRILSREQYF
TGCAGTGCTAGTTCGACCAGGATCCTCTCGAGGGAGCAGTACTTC
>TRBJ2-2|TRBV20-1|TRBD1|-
CSARGDRENTGELFF
TGCAGTGCTAGAGGGGACAGAGAGAACACCGGGGAGCTGTTTTTT
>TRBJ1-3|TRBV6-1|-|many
CASSEQTAFSGNTIYF
TGTGCCAGCAGTGAACAGACAGCCTTCTCTGGAAACACCATATATTTT
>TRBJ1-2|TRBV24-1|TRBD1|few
CAIPGQGMDYGYTF
TGTGCCATACCGGGACAGGGAATGGACTATGGCTACACCTTC
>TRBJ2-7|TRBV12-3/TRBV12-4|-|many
CASQGTVSYEQYF
TGTGCCAGTCAGGGCACAGTTTCCTACGAGCAGTACTTC
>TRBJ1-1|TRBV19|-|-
CASSPDGWGTEAFF
TGTGCCAGTAGTCCGGACGGGTGGGGCACTGAAGCTTTCTTT
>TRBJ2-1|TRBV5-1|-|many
CASSLREYTHNEQFF
TGCGCCAGCAGCCTCAGGGAGTACACACACAATGAGCAGTTCTTC
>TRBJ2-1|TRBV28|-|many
CASSRAPTSSRNEQFF
TGTGCCAGCAGCCGCGCCCCCACTAGCAGCCGCAATGAGCAGTTCTTC
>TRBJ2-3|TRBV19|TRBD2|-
CASKASGTDTQYF
TGTGCCAGTAAAGCTAGCGGAACAGATACGCAGTATTTT
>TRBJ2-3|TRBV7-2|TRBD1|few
CASHSTGQDTQYF
TGTGCCAGCCACTCGACAGGGCAAGATACGCAGTATTTT
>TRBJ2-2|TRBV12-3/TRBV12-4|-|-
CASSLAHGSLNTGELFF
TGTGCCAGCAGTTTAGCCCACGGTTCTTTGAACACCGGGGAGCTGTTTTTT
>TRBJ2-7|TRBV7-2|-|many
CASSFSVDALYEQYF
TGTGCCAGCAGCTTTTCCGTTGACGCCCTCTACGAGCAGTACTTC
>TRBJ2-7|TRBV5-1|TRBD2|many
CASSSTSGYSYEQYF
TGCGCCAGCAGCTCGACTAGCGGGTACTCCTACGAGCAGTACTTC
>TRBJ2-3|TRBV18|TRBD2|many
CASSPSGRTDTQYF
TGTGCCAGCTCACCAAGCGGGAGGACAGATACGCAGTATTTT
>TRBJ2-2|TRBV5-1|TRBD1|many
CASSFMWGQGSTGELFF
TGCGCCAGCAGCTTCATGTGGGGACAGGGAAGCACCGGGGAGCTGTTTTTT
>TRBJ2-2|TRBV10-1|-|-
CASSDGGELFF
TGCGCCAGCAGTGACGGCGGGGAGCTGTTTTTT
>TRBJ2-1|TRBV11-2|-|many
CASSLDGRVAYNEQFF
TGTGCCAGCAGCTTAGACGGGCGGGTAGCCTACAATGAGCAGTTCTTC
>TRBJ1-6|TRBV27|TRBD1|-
CASSVGTAYSSPLHF
TGTGCCAGCAGTGTAGGGACAGCCTATAGTTCACCCCTCCACTTT
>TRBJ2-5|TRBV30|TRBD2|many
CAWSRNSGSGETQYF
TGTGCCTGGAGTCGGAATAGCGGGAGTGGAGAGACCCAGTACTTC
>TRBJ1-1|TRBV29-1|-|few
CSAEEGKAEAFF
TGCAGCGCGGAAGAGGGTAAGGCTGAAGCTTTCTTT
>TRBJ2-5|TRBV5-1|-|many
CASSLGIQETQYF
TGCGCCAGCAGCTTAGGGATCCAAGAGACCCAGTACTTC
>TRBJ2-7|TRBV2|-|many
CASRERVSAYEQYF
TGTGCCAGCAGAGAGAGGGTCTCCGCCTACGAGCAGTACTTC
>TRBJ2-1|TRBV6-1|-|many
CASSLSRNEQFF
TGTGCCAGCAGTCTCTCAAGAAATGAGCAGTTCTTC
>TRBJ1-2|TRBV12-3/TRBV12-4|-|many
CASSPRGFNYGYTF
TGTGCCAGCAGTCCTAGGGGGTTTAACTATGGCTACACCTTC
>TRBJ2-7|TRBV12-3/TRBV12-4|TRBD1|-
CASSRGGTGIVSSYEQYF
TGTGCCAGCAGTCGCGGCGGGACAGGGATTGTTAGCTCCTACGAGCAGTACTTC
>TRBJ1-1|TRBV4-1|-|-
CASSQDFFWTEAFF
TGCGCCAGCAGCCAAGATTTCTTTTGGACTGAAGCTTTCTTT
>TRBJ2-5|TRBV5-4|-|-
CASSFIQETQYF
TGTGCCAGCAGCTTCATACAAGAGACCCAGTACTTC
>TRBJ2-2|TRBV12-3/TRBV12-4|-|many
CASILSAGELFF
TGTGCCAGCATCTTGTCCGCCGGGGAGCTGTTTTTT
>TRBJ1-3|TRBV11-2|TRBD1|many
CASSLEWTGSGNTIYF
TGTGCCAGCAGCTTAGAATGGACAGGATCTGGAAACACCATATATTTT
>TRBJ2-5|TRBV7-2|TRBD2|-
CASSLLGLAGGRSSETQYF
TGTGCCAGCAGCTTACTCGGACTAGCGGGAGGTCGGTCCTCGGAGACCCAGTACTTC
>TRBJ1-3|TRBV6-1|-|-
CASSKAGNTIYF
TGTGCCAGCAGTAAAGCTGGAAACACCATATATTTT
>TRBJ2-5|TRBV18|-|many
CASSPSGTGTETQYF
TGTGCCAGCTCGCCTAGTGGGACGGGGACCGAAACCCAGTACTTC
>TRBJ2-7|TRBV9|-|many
CASSAGGREQYF
TGTGCCAGCAGCGCTGGGGGCAGAGAGCAGTACTTC
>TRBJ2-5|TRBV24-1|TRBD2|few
CATSDGGEAETQYF
TGTGCCACCAGTGATGGGGGGGAAGCGGAGACCCAGTACTTC
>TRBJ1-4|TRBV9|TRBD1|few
CASSSSTGGEKLFF
TGTGCCAGCAGCTCCTCGACAGGGGGGGAAAAACTGTTTTTT
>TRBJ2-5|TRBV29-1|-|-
CSVEYPREQETQYF
TGCAGCGTTGAATACCCGAGGGAACAAGAGACCCAGTACTTC
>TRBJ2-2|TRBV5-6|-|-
CASSLIWGTGELFF
TGTGCCAGCAGCTTAATATGGGGGACCGGGGAGCTGTTTTTT
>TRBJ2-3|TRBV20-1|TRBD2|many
CSARDRQRDTDTQYF
TGCAGTGCTAGAGATAGACAGCGGGACACAGATACGCAGTATTTT
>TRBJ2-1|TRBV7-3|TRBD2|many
CASSPRLAGYNEQFF
TGTGCCAGCAGCCCAAGACTAGCGGGGTACAATGAGCAGTTCTTC
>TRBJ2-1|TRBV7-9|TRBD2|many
CASSPPSGRAVNEQFF
TGTGCCAGCAGCCCCCCTAGCGGGAGGGCCGTCAATGAGCAGTTCTTC
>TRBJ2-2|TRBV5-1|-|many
CASSWNTGELFF
TGCGCCAGCAGCTGGAACACCGGGGAGCTGTTTTTT
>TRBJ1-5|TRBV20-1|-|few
CSATKGPPNQPQHF
TGCAGTGCCACTAAGGGACCCCCCAATCAGCCCCAGCATTTT
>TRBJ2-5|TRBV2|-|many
CASSLDYKETQYF
TGTGCCAGCAGCCTAGACTACAAAGAGACCCAGTACTTC
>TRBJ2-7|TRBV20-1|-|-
CSAGVPDEQYF
TGCAGTGCTGGGGTCCCGGACGAGCAGTACTTC
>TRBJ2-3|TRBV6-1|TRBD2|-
CASSEGASGTPSTDTQYF
TGTGCCAGCAGTGAGGGGGCTAGCGGGACCCCTAGCACAGATACGCAGTATTTT
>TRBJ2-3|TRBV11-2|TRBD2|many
CASSAGGRRTDTQYF
TGTGCCAGCAGCGCGGGCGGGAGGCGCACAGATACGCAGTATTTT
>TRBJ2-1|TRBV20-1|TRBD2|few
CSARSGLAGNNEQFF
TGCAGTGCTAGATCGGGACTAGCGGGAAACAATGAGCAGTTCTTC
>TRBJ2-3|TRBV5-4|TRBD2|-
CASSATSGRADTRYF
TGTGCCAGCAGCGCGACTAGCGGGAGGGCAGATACGCGGTATTTT
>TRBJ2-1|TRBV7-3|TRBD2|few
CASSLGREGRHFF
TGTGCCAGCAGCTTAGGGCGGGAGGGCCGGCATTTCTTC